This T cell receptor beta chain was identified during a study of T-cell reconstitution after alpha-beta-depleted transplantation in children. Findings of the study overall: T-cell counts and diversity at one year post-transplant came mainly from newly produced T cells. By about two months after transplant, alpha-beta T cells reportedly arose from several hundred graft clones that had expanded. Surviving recipient T cells and thymic progenitors underlay high day-60 TCRbeta diversity in some patients.

A word on this clonotype: The antigen is unknown.

Library preparation (for TCRbeta) was performed with unique molecular identifiers. TCRdb redid the calling of the PCR reads with MiXCR, one entry per CDR3 protein. Among roughly 490,000 distinct CDR3 sequences, about an eighth were seen once, and the ten largest hold about 14%. The CDR3 covers 18 residues. In germline, CDR1 is SGHAT, CDR2 FQDESV (reference sequence). V was pared by 0 bases and J by 0 bases, with 15 bases between. This sample comprised PBMCs, mostly from graft donor cells, obtained 180 days after TCRalphabeta/CD19-depleted stem cell transplant. This sequence originates from a female patient younger than 10 who had a stem cell transplant for aplastic anemia, so the T cells may come from the graft donor. The chain recombines TRBV11-1 with TRBJ1-5; possible D gene TRBD1, 5 bases. For the CDR3, the DNA is TGTGCCAGCAGCTTAGCGGACCCCTGGGGCTATAGCAATCAGCCCCAGCATTTT. Protein sequence: CASSLADPWGYSNQPQHF.